This T cell receptor (beta chain) was identified in a study of blood T cell repertoires in COVID-19. Sequencing was performed with immunoSEQ multiplex PCR; in TCRdb, only in-frame clones are kept and a portion is missing. The table has approximately 230,000 clones, roughly four fifths seen once; the top ten hold nearly 9%. This CDR3 is built from 17 residues. CDR1 is MNHEY and CDR2 is SMNVEV in the germline V gene (reference sequence). V was clipped by 6 bases and J by 0 bases; unmatched bases: 13. The rearrangement links TRBV27 to TRBJ2-7; 8 nucleotides line up with TRBD1. This TCR was sampled from a man older than 75 with acute or convalescent COVID-19. The source material was peripheral blood. The CDR3 coding sequence is TGTGCCAGCAGCTCCCAAACCCCCGGGACAGGCTCCTACGAGCAGTACTTC. This sequence encodes CASSSQTPGTGSYEQYF.